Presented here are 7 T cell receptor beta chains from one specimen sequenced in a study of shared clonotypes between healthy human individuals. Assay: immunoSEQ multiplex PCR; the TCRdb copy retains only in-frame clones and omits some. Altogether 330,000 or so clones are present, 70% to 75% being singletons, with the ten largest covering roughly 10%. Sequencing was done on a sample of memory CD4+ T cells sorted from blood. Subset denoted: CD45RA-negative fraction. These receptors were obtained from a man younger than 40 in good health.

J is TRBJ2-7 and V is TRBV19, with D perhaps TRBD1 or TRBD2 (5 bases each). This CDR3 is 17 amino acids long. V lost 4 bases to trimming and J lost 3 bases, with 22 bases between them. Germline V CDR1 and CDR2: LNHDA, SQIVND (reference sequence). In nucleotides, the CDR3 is TGTGCCAGTAGTACTCAAATGACCCGGGACGTATTCTACGAGCAGTACTTC. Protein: CASSTQMTRDVFYEQYF.

The DNA of the CDR3 is TGTGCCAGCAGTGCGTCTACTCGGGGCGGCGAGCAGTACTTC. Residues: CASSASTRGGEQYF. The chain employs TRBV6-1 and TRBJ2-7, with D possibly called TRBD1 or TRBD2 (5 bases each). Germline-derived CDR1 and CDR2 are MNHNS and SASEGT. V was pared by 4 bases and J by 6 bases, with 16 bases between. This CDR3 is 14 amino acids long.

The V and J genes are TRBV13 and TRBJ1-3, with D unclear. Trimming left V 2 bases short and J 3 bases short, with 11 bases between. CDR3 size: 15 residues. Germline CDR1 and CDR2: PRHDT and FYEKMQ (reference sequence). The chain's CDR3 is CASSLSGFGGNTIYF. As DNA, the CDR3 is TGTGCCAGCAGCTTATCGGGTTTCGGTGGAAACACCATATATTTT.

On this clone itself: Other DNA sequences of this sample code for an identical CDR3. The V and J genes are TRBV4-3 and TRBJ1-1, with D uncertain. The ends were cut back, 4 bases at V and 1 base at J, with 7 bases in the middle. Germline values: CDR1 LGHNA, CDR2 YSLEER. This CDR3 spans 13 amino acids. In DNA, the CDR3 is TGCGCCAGCAGCCGCGGCCAGAACACTGAAGCTTTCTTT. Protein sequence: CASSRGQNTEAFF.

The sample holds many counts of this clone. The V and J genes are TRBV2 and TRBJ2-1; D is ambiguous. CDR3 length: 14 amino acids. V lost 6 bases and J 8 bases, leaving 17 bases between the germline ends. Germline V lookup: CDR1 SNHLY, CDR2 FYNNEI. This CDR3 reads CASRPSGWWDEQFF. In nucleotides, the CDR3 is TGTGCCAGCAGGCCTTCCGGCTGGTGGGATGAGCAGTTCTTC.

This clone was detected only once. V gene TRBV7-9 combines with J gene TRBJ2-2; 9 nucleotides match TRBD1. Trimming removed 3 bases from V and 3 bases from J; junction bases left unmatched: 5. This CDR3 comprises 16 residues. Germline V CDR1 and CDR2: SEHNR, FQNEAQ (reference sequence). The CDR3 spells CASSFTGTGHTGELFF. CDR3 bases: TGTGCCAGCAGCTTTACCGGGACAGGGCACACCGGGGAGCTGTTTTTT. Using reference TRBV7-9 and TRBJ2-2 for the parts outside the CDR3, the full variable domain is DTGVSQNPRHKITKRGQNVTFRCDPISEHNRLYWYRQTLGQGPEFLTYFQNEAQLEKSRLLSDRFSAERPKGSFSTLEIQRTEQGDSAMYLCASSFTGTGHTGELFFGEGSRLTVL.

The CDR3: CASGFQGSYNEQFF. The CDR3 DNA sequence: TGTGCTAGTGGTTTTCAGGGCTCCTACAATGAGCAGTTCTTC. The chain is built from TRBV12-5 and TRBJ2-1; weak D call: TRBD1 (5 bases). The germline CDR1 and CDR2 sequences are LGHNT and FRNRAP. V shed 3 bases and J shed 0 bases, with 6 bases lying between them. The CDR3 has 14 amino acids.